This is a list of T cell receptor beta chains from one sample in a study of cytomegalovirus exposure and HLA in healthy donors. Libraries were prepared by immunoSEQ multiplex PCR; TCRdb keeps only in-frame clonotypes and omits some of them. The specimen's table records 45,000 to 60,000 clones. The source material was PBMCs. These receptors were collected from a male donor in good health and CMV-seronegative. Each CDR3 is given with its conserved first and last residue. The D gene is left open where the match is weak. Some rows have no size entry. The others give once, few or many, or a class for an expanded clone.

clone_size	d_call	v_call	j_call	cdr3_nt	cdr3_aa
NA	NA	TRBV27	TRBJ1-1	TGTGCCAGCAGTTCGACAACCAGGACTAATGAAGCTTTCTTT	CASSSTTRTNEAFF
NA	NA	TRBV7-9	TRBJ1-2	TGTGCCAGCAGCCCCACTGGGCTGGGTGGCTACACCTTC	CASSPTGLGGYTF
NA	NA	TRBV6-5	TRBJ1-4	TGTGCCAGCAGACCCCCAGGGGTTGGAGAAAAACTGTTTTTT	CASRPPGVGEKLFF
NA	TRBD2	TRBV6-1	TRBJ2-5	TGTGCCAGCAGTGAGACTAGCGGGGGGGCCAAGGGTGAGACCCAGTACTTC	CASSETSGGAKGETQYF
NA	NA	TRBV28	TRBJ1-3	TGTGCCAGCAGTTGGCAGGGTGCCGGAAACACCATATATTTT	CASSWQGAGNTIYF
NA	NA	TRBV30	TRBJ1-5	TGTGCCTGGGGGCGAGGAGGTGGGCAGCCCCAGCATTTT	CAWGRGGGQPQHF
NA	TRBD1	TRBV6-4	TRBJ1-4	TGTGCCAGCAGCTCCGGGACAGGGAGTGAAAAACTGTTTTTT	CASSSGTGSEKLFF
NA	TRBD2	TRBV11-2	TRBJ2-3	TGTGCCAGCAGCAAGGGACTAGCGGGGACCTCCCGCACAGATACGCAGTATTTT	CASSKGLAGTSRTDTQYF
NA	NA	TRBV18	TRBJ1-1	TGTGCCAGCTCTCTCTCAGCGGGGGGAAACACTGAAGCTTTCTTT	CASSLSAGGNTEAFF
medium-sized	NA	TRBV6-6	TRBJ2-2	TGTGCCAGCACGGGTTGGGGGGAGCTGTTTTTT	CASTGWGELFF
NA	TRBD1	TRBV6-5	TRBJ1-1	TGTGCCAGCAGTTCGGGACAGGGGAGCACTGAAGCTTTCTTT	CASSSGQGSTEAFF
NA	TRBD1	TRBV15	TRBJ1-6	TGTGCCACCAGCAGAGATCGGGGGACAGCTTATAATTCACCCCTCCACTTT	CATSRDRGTAYNSPLHF
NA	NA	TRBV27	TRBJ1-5	TGTGCCAGCAGTTTTTTGGGGGCTCAGCCCCAGCATTTT	CASSFLGAQPQHF
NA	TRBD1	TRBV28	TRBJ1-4	TGTGCCAGCAGGAATAGACAGGGCGCCGGTGAAAAACTGTTTTTT	CASRNRQGAGEKLFF
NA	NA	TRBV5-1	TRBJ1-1	TGCGCCAGCAGCTTTATAGTTGGGGGCGGTGAAGCTTTCTTT	CASSFIVGGGEAFF
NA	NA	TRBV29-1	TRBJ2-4	TGCAGCGTTAGACTTAAAAACATTCAGTACTTC	CSVRLKNIQYF
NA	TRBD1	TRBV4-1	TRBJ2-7	TGCGCCAGCAGCCAGATTTCGGGACAGGGGAACTACGAGCAGTACTTC	CASSQISGQGNYEQYF
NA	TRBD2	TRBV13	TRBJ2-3	TGTGCCAGCAGCCTGATAGTGGGACTAGCGGTCACAGATACGCAGTATTTT	CASSLIVGLAVTDTQYF
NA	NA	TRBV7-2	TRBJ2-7	TGTGCCAGCAGCTGGAAGGGACAAAGCTACGAGCAGTACTTC	CASSWKGQSYEQYF
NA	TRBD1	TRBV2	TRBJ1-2	TGTGCCACAGGACAGGTTGGTAGCTATGGCTACACCTTC	CATGQVGSYGYTF
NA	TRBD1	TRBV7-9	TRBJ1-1	TGTGCCAGCAGCTTAGTCGGACAGGGGATCAACACTGAAGCTTTCTTT	CASSLVGQGINTEAFF
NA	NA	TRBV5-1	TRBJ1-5	TGCGCCAGCAGCTTGGGGCCAGGGATCAATCAGCCCCAGCATTTT	CASSLGPGINQPQHF
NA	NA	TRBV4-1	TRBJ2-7	TGCGCCAGCAGCATTGGCCAGGGGACCTACGAGCAGTACTTC	CASSIGQGTYEQYF
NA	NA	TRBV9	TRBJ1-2	TGTGCCAGCAGCGCCGCGGGACGGTACTATGGCTACACCTTC	CASSAAGRYYGYTF
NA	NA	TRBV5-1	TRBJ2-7	TGCGCCAGCAGCTTGGGACGAGGCTTAGTCGGCGAGCAGTACTTC	CASSLGRGLVGEQYF